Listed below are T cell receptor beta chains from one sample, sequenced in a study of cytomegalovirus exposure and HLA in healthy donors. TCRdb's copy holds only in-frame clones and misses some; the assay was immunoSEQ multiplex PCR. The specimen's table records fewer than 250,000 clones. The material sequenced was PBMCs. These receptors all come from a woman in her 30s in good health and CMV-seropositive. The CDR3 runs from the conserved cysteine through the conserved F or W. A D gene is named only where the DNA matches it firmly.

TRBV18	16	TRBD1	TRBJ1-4	TGTGCCAGCTCACCCGTTTTAGGACAGGGAAATGAAAAACTGTTTTTT	CASSPVLGQGNEKLFF
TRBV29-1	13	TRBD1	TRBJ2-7	TGCAGCGTTGCGAAGGGGGCCTCCTACGAGCAGTACTTC	CSVAKGASYEQYF
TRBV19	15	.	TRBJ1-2	TGTGCCAGTAGTATCTCCGCACAGGGAGCGTATGGCTACACCTTC	CASSISAQGAYGYTF
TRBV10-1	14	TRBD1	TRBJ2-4	TGCGCCAGCAGTGAGTCATCAGGGGGAAACATTCAGTACTTC	CASSESSGGNIQYF
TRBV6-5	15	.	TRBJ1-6	TGTGCCAGCAGTTACAGGAGCTCCTATAATTCACCCCTCCACTTT	CASSYRSSYNSPLHF
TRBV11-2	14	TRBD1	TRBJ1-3	TGTGCCAGCAGCCGACAGGGCCAAGGAAACACCATATATTTT	CASSRQGQGNTIYF
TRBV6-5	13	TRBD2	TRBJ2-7	TGTGCCAGCGGAAGCGGGGCGACCTACGAGCAGTACTTC	CASGSGATYEQYF
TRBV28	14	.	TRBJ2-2	TGTGCAGGGGCGGGGTCGTTAAACACCGGGGAGCTGTTTTTT	CAGAGSLNTGELFF
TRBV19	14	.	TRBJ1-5	TGTGCCAGTAGCCCCTGGACAGATAATCAGCCCCAGCATTTT	CASSPWTDNQPQHF
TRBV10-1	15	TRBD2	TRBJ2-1	TGCGCCAGCAGTCTTACTAGCGGGGCCTACAATGAGCAGTTCTTC	CASSLTSGAYNEQFF
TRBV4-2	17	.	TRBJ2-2	TGTGCCAGCAGCCAGAGCGAAGCCGGGTTCTTCACCGGGGAGCTGTTTTTT	CASSQSEAGFFTGELFF
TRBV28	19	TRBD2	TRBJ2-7	TGTGCCAGCAGCTATCCCGGGACTAGCGGGAGGGCTAGCTCCTACGAGCAGTACTTC	CASSYPGTSGRASSYEQYF
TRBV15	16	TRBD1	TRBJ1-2	TGTGCCACCAGCAGAGAAAGGACAGGGGGCTACTATGGCCACACCTTC	CATSRERTGGYYGHTF
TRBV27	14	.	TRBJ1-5	TGTGCCAGCAGTTTAAATGTAGCAAATCAGCCCCAGCATTTT	CASSLNVANQPQHF
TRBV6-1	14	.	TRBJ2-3	TGTGCCAGCAGTGAAAGGGCAGGGACAGATACGCAGTATTTT	CASSERAGTDTQYF
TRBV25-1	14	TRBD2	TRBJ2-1	TGTGCCAGCAAACCTAGCGGGAAGTACAATGAGCAGTTCTTC	CASKPSGKYNEQFF
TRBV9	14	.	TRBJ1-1	TGTGCCAGCAGCGTTGGGAGTATGAACACTGAAGCTTTCTTT	CASSVGSMNTEAFF
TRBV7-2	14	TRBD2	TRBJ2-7	TGTGCCAGCAGCCCAAGCGGGAGTTACTACGAGCAGTACTTC	CASSPSGSYYEQYF
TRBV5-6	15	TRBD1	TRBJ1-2	TGTGCCAGCAGCCTACGACAGGGAAACAACTATGGCTACACCTTC	CASSLRQGNNYGYTF
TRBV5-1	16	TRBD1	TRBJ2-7	TGCGCCAGCAGCTCCTCTCCGGGACAGGGGGCCAGGGAGCAGTACTTC	CASSSSPGQGAREQYF
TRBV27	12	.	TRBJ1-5	TGTGCCAGCAGCACATCCGGAGGACCCCAGCATTTT	CASSTSGGPQHF
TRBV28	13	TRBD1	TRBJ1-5	TGTGCCAGCAGTACAGGGGTCAATCAGCCCCAGCATTTT	CASSTGVNQPQHF
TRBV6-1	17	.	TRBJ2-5	TGTGCCAGCAGTGAAGCGCGTTTACGGGGGTCGCGGGAGACCCAGTACTTC	CASSEARLRGSRETQYF
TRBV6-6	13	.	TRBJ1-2	TGTGCCAGCAGTCACCAGGGGAACTATGGCTACACCTTC	CASSHQGNYGYTF
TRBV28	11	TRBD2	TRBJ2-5	TGTGCCAGCCGGGGGGGGGAGACCCAGTACTTC	CASRGGETQYF
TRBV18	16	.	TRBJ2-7	TGTGCCAGCTCACCATTCGCAGGGAACATAATCTACGAGCAGTACTTC	CASSPFAGNIIYEQYF
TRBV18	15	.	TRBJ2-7	TGTGCCAGCTCAGCTACAGGCGGAGGGGCCTACGAGCAGTACTTC	CASSATGGGAYEQYF
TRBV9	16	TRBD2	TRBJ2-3	TGTGCCAGCAGCGTAGGTGCTAGCGGGGAAACAGATACGCAGTATTTT	CASSVGASGETDTQYF
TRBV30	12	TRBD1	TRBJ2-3	TGTGCCTGGGGACCCCACAGGGGTGCGCAGTATTTT	CAWGPHRGAQYF
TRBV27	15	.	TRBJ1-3	TGTGCCAGCAGGTTCCGAGGTGGCTCTGGAAACACCATATATTTT	CASRFRGGSGNTIYF
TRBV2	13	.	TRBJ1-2	TGTGCCAGCACCTACGGGACTATCTATGGCTACACCTTC	CASTYGTIYGYTF
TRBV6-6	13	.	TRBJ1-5	TGTGCCAGCAGTTACTCGATAGATCAGCCCCAGCATTTT	CASSYSIDQPQHF
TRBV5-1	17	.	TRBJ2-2	TGCGCCAGCAGCTTTAACCCCGGGGGTTCTGGCACCGGGGAGCTGTTTTTT	CASSFNPGGSGTGELFF
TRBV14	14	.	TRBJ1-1	TGTGCCAGCAGCCAAGAGCGGGGGCGAGCTGAAGCTTTCTTT	CASSQERGRAEAFF
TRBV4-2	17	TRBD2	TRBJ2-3	TGTGCCAGCAGCCAAGATGGCGGGGGGGGAGCTACAGATACGCAGTATTTT	CASSQDGGGGATDTQYF
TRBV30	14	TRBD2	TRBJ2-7	TGTGCCTGGGGGTCGACTAGCGGGGCCTACGAGCAGTACTTC	CAWGSTSGAYEQYF
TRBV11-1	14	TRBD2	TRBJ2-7	TGTGCCAGCAGCTTACAGCGGGACTCCTACGAGCAGTACTTC	CASSLQRDSYEQYF
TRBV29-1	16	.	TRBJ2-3	TGCAGCGTTGAAGATAGGCAGGACTCTAGCACAGATACGCAGTATTTT	CSVEDRQDSSTDTQYF
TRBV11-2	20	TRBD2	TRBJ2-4	TGTGCCAGCAGCTTAGAGGGAGTAGCGGGAGGTGATTTCACCAAAAACATTCAGTACTTC	CASSLEGVAGGDFTKNIQYF
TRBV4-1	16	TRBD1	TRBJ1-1	TGCGCCAGCAGCCAAGGAGGGACAGGCGGTTTCACTGAAGCTTTCTTT	CASSQGGTGGFTEAFF
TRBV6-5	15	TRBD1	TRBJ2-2	TGTGCCAGCAGTTCCGGGACAGTCAACACCGGGGAGCTGTTTTTT	CASSSGTVNTGELFF
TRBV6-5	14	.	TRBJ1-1	TGTGCCAGCAGGTCCGGGACACCGAACACTGAAGCTTTCTTT	CASRSGTPNTEAFF
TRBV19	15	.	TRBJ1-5	TGTGCCAGTAGTATGATGGGGAGTGGGAATCAGCCCCAGCATTTT	CASSMMGSGNQPQHF
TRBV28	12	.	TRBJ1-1	TGTGCCAGCAGCCTCGGGGGGGCTGAAGCTTTCTTT	CASSLGGAEAFF
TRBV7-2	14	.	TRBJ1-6	TGTGCCAGCAGCTTAGCCCAGGCGGGGTCACCCCTCCACTTT	CASSLAQAGSPLHF
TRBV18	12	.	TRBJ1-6	TGTGCCAGAGGTCAGGCGAGTTCACCCCTCCACTTT	CARGQASSPLHF
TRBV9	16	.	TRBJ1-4	TGTGCCAGCAGCGTTGGGGGAGGGCGAAGGGATGAAAAACTGTTTTTT	CASSVGGGRRDEKLFF
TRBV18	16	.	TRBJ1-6	TGTGCCAGCTCACCGAAAGCCGCCAGGGTGGATTCACCCCTCCACTTT	CASSPKAARVDSPLHF
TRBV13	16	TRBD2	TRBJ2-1	TGTGCCAGCAGCTTTCTACTAGCGGACTCCTACAATGAGCAGTTCTTC	CASSFLLADSYNEQFF
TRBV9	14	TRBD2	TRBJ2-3	TGTGCCAGCAACCGACTAGCACCCTCGGATACGCAGTATTTT	CASNRLAPSDTQYF
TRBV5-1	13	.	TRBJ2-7	TGCGCCAGCAGCTTGGCCGCAACCTACGGGCAGTACTTC	CASSLAATYGQYF
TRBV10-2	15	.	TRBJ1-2	TGCGCCAGCGCGGCAGGAGGAGCCACTAACTATGGCTACACCTTC	CASAAGGATNYGYTF
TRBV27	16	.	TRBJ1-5	TGTGCCAGCAGGGAGGGCGGGCTTTATAGCAATCAGCCCCAGCATTTT	CASREGGLYSNQPQHF
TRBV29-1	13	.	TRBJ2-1	TGCAGCGTTCGGACAGCGATCTACAATGAGCAGTTCTTC	CSVRTAIYNEQFF
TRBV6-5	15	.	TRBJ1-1	TGTGCCAGCAGTTACGGAAGACAGCCGAGCACTGAAGCTTTCTTT	CASSYGRQPSTEAFF
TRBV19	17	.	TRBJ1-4	TGTGCCAGTAGTATTCCCGGCAGGGTTTATCCTAATGAAAAACTGTTTTTT	CASSIPGRVYPNEKLFF
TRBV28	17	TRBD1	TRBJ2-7	TGTGCCAGCAGTTTATCGCCATATAGACAGGGGTACTACGAGCAGTACTTC	CASSLSPYRQGYYEQYF